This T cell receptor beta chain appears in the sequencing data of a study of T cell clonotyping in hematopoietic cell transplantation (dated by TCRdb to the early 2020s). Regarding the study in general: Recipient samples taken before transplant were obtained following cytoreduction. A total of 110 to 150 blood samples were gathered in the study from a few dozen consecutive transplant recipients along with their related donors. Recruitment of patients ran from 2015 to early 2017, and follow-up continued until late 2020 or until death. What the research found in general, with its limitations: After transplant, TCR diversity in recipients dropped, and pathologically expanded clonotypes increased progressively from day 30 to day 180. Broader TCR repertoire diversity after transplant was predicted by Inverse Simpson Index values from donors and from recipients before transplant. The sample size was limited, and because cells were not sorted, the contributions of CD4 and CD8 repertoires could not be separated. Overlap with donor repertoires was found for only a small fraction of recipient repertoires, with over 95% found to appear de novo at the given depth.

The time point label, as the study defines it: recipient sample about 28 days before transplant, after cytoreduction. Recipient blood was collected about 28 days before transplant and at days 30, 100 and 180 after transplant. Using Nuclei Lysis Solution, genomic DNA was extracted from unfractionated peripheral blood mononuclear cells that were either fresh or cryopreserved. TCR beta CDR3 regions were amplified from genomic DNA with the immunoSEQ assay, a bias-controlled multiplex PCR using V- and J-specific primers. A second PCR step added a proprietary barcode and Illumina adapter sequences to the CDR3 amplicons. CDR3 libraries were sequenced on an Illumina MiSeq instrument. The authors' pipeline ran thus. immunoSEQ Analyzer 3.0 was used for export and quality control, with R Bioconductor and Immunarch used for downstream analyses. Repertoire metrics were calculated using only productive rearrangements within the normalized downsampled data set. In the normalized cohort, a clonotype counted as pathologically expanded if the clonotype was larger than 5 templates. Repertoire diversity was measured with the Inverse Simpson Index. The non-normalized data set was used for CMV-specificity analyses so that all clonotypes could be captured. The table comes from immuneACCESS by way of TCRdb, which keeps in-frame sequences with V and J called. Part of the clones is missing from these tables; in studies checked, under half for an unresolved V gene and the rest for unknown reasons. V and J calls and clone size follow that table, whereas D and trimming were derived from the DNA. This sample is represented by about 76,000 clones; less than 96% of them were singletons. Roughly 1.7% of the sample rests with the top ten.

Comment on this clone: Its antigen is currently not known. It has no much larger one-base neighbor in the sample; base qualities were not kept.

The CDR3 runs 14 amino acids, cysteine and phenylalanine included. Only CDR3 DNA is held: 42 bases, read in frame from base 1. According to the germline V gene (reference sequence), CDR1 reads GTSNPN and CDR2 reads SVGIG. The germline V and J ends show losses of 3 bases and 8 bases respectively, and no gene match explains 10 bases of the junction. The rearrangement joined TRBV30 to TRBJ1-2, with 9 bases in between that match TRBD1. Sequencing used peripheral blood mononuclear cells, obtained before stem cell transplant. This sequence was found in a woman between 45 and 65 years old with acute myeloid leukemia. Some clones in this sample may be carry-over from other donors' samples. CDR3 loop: CAWRGQGRLQGYTF. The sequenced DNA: TGTGCCTGGAGGGGACAGGGCCGACTACAAGGCTACACCTTC.